This is a list of T cell receptor beta chains from one sample in a study of tumor-infiltrating lymphocytes in localized non-small cell lung cancer. TCRdb's table, derived via immunoSEQ multiplex PCR, lists solely in-frame clones and lacks some. Of approximately 15,000 clones in the sample, around 63% were seen once. Sequencing was done on a sample of lung tumor tissue. These receptor sequences come from a human donor with non-small cell lung cancer. The CDR3 runs from the conserved cysteine through the conserved F or W. Each record gives: clone size, V gene, D gene, J gene, CDR3 DNA, CDR3 protein. A D gene is named only where the DNA matches it firmly. Clone size is given for some rows only: seen once, a few or many times, or a class if the clone is expanded.

abundance: -
v_gene: TRBV11-2
d_gene: -
j_gene: TRBJ1-1
CDR3nt: TGTGCCAGCAGCTTATTAGGGGGCACTGAAGCTTTCTTT
CDR3aa: CASSLLGGTEAFF

abundance: few
v_gene: TRBV5-4
d_gene: TRBD2
j_gene: TRBJ2-3
CDR3nt: TGTGCCAGCAGCCCCGTTGAGGGAGCGGGGAGCACAGATACGCAGTATTTT
CDR3aa: CASSPVEGAGSTDTQYF

abundance: -
v_gene: TRBV11-3
d_gene: -
j_gene: TRBJ2-7
CDR3nt: TGTGCCAGCAGCCCCCTCGCCAGCAGTTCCTCCTACGAGCAGTACTTC
CDR3aa: CASSPLASSSSYEQYF

abundance: -
v_gene: TRBV6-1
d_gene: TRBD1
j_gene: TRBJ1-2
CDR3nt: TGTGCCAGCAGTGAAACAGGGGACGGCTACACCTTC
CDR3aa: CASSETGDGYTF

abundance: -
v_gene: TRBV20-1
d_gene: -
j_gene: TRBJ2-1
CDR3nt: TGCAGTGCTGGAACAGGGAATGAGCAGTTCTTC
CDR3aa: CSAGTGNEQFF

abundance: -
v_gene: TRBV9
d_gene: -
j_gene: TRBJ1-5
CDR3nt: TGTGCCAGCAGCGTAGGGGACGGGGCGTATAGCAATCAGCCCCAGCATTTT
CDR3aa: CASSVGDGAYSNQPQHF

abundance: few
v_gene: TRBV29-1
d_gene: TRBD2
j_gene: TRBJ2-7
CDR3nt: TGCAGCGTTGCTTCTAGCGGGAGAAAATACGAGCAGTACTTC
CDR3aa: CSVASSGRKYEQYF

abundance: -
v_gene: TRBV5-4
d_gene: -
j_gene: TRBJ1-3
CDR3nt: TGTGCCAGCAGCTTGTGGACGGACCGTGCTGGAAACACCATATATTTT
CDR3aa: CASSLWTDRAGNTIYF

abundance: -
v_gene: TRBV7-2
d_gene: -
j_gene: TRBJ2-7
CDR3nt: TGTGCCAGCAGCTTATTTCTTGGGGATGTTTTGAGGGGCGAGCAGTACTTC
CDR3aa: CASSLFLGDVLRGEQYF

abundance: -
v_gene: TRBV5-8
d_gene: TRBD1
j_gene: TRBJ2-4
CDR3nt: TGTGCCAGCAGCCCGGGGACAGCAATCGTCAAAAACATTCAGTACTTC
CDR3aa: CASSPGTAIVKNIQYF

abundance: -
v_gene: TRBV6-5
d_gene: -
j_gene: TRBJ2-6
CDR3nt: TGTGCCAGCAGTTACATGGGGATTTATGGGGCCAACGTCCTGACTTTC
CDR3aa: CASSYMGIYGANVLTF

abundance: once
v_gene: TRBV30
d_gene: TRBD2
j_gene: TRBJ2-1
CDR3nt: TGTGCCTGGACGGGACTAGCGGGGTACAATGAGCAGTTCTTC
CDR3aa: CAWTGLAGYNEQFF

abundance: -
v_gene: TRBV10-3
d_gene: -
j_gene: TRBJ2-7
CDR3nt: TGTGCCATCAGTGACCAAAAGGAGAGCTCCTACGAGCAGTACTTC
CDR3aa: CAISDQKESSYEQYF

abundance: few
v_gene: TRBV11-2
d_gene: -
j_gene: TRBJ2-3
CDR3nt: TGTGCCAGCAGCTTCGGGACTCGGGATACGCAGTATTTT
CDR3aa: CASSFGTRDTQYF